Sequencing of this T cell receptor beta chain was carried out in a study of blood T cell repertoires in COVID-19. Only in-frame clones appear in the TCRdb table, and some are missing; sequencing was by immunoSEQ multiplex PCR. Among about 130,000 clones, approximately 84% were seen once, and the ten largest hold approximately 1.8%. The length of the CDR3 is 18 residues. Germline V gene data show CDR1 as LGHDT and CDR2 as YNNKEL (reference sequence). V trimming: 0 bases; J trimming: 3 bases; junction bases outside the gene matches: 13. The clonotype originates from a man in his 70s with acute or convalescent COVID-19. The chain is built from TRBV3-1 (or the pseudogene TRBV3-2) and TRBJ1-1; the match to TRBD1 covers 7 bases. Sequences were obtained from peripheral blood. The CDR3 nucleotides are TGTGCCAGCAGCCAAGATAGGTCAGGGGGGACTTCGGACACTGAAGCTTTCTTT. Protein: CASSQDRSGGTSDTEAFF.